What follows are 12 T cell receptor beta chains derived from one specimen sequenced in a study of shared clonotypes between healthy human individuals. Only in-frame clones appear in the TCRdb table, and some are missing; sequencing was by immunoSEQ multiplex PCR. The table has roughly 700,000 clones, around 74% seen once. The sequenced material came from memory CD4+ T cells sorted from blood. The subset here: CD45RA-negative fraction. The receptors derive from a woman aged 25-40 years in good health.

The rearrangement joins TRBV6-5 to TRBJ1-1, with 7 bases fitting TRBD1. This CDR3 has 14 residues. With V trimmed by 6 bases and J by 1 base, 5 bases remained unmatched. Germline CDR1 is MNHEY and CDR2 is SVGAGI. Here the CDR3 DNA reads TGTGCCAGCAGGCACCGGGACAGGAACACTGAAGCTTTCTTT. This gives the protein CASRHRDRNTEAFF.

The chain employs TRBV7-2 and TRBJ2-5; a possible D gene is TRBD1 (6 bases). Trimming shortened V by 0 bases and J by 3 bases, and 8 bases separated the two germline ends. This CDR3 contains 14 residues. Germline loops: CDR1 SGHTA, CDR2 FQGNSA. CDR3 in amino acids: CASSLAWTEETQYF. The CDR3 nucleotides are TGTGCCAGCAGCTTAGCCTGGACAGAAGAGACCCAGTACTTC. The variable domain in full, completed from reference TRBV7-2 and TRBJ2-5, reads GAGVSQSPSNKVTEKGKDVELRCDPISGHTALYWYRQSLGQGLEFLIYFQGNSAPDKSGLPSDRFSAERTGGSVSTLTIQRTQQEDSAVYLCASSLAWTEETQYFGPGTRLLVL.

Details on this clone: Other DNA sequences in the sample encode the same CDR3. The chain links TRBV30 to TRBJ2-1; D is undetermined. Per germline, CDR1 GTSNPN and CDR2 SVGIG (reference sequence). V gave up 2 bases and J gave up 4 bases, with 6 bases separating them. This CDR3 has 12 amino acids. CDR3 loop: CAWSRPYNEQFF. CDR3 nucleotide sequence: TGTGCCTGGAGTCGTCCGTACAATGAGCAGTTCTTC.

V is TRBV5-1 and J is TRBJ2-1; TRBD2 agrees at 8 bases. With 2 bases clipped from V and 0 bases from J, the junction kept 1 base outside the gene matches. The CDR3 extends over 15 amino acids. CDR1 is SGHRS and CDR2 is YFSETQ in the germline V gene. The CDR3, as DNA: TGCGCCAGCAGCTTTAGCGGGAACTCCTACAATGAGCAGTTCTTC. Translating it yields CASSFSGNSYNEQFF. Combining the CDR3 with reference TRBV5-1 and TRBJ2-1 gives the whole variable domain KAGVTQTPRYLIKTRGQQVTLSCSPISGHRSVSWYQQTPGQGLQFLFEYFSETQRNKGNFPGRFSGRQFSNSRSEMNVSTLELGDSALYLCASSFSGNSYNEQFFGPGTRLTVL.

The V call is TRBV5-1, the J call TRBJ2-5; D ambiguous. The CDR3 extends over 13 amino acids. Trimming cost V 0 bases and J 5 bases, with 8 bases left between them. Per the germline V gene, CDR1 is SGHRS and CDR2 is YFSETQ. The CDR3 loop reads CASSLGRYETQYF. CDR3 sequence (DNA): TGCGCCAGCAGCTTGGGTCGTTATGAGACCCAGTACTTC.

The chain is built from TRBV6-1 and TRBJ1-4; D uncertain. The CDR3 covers 13 residues. The germline gives CDR1 MNHNS, CDR2 SASEGT. V was cut by 2 bases and J by 8 bases, with 9 bases left in between. The CDR3 is CASSEYFNEKLFF. The CDR3 nucleotides read TGTGCCAGCAGTGAATATTTCAACGAAAAACTGTTTTTT.

The genes are TRBV27 and TRBJ2-1, with a possible D match to TRBD1 (6 bases). V lost 5 bases and J lost 2, with 16 bases in between. The germline V gene encodes CDR1 MNHEY and CDR2 SMNVEV (reference sequence). This CDR3 contains 16 residues. CDR3 nucleotides: TGTGCCAGCAGTGGGGGCCAGCGGCGAACCTACAATGAGCAGTTCTTC. This encodes CASSGGQRRTYNEQFF.

V and J are TRBV14 and TRBJ2-7; 9 bases are shared with TRBD1. The CDR3 has 15 amino acids. Germline V CDR1 and CDR2: SGHDN, FVKESK. V shed 1 base, J shed 0 bases, and the junction held 1 base outside the gene matches. CDR3 sequence (DNA): TGTGCCAGCAGCCAAGGGACAGGGGCCTCCTACGAGCAGTACTTC. Its translation is CASSQGTGASYEQYF.

The J gene is TRBJ2-1, the V gene TRBV25-1; D tentatively reads TRBD1 or TRBD2 (6 bases each). The CDR3 runs to 15 residues. The V and J ends lost 4 bases and 4 bases respectively, with 14 bases between them. The germline gives CDR1 MGHDK, CDR2 SYGVNS. The CDR3 loop reads CASSGSGGTYNEQFF. In DNA form, the CDR3 reads TGTGCCAGCAGTGGATCAGGCGGGACATACAATGAGCAGTTCTTC.

This clone occurred once. The V call is TRBV7-6, the J call TRBJ2-5, with 8 bases that match TRBD1. The ends lost 5 bases at V and 11 bases at J; junction bases unmatched: 10. Germline-derived CDR1 and CDR2 are SGHVS and FNYEAQ. The CDR3 runs to 13 residues. The CDR3 region is CASSPGTGLGQYF. CDR3 DNA: TGTGCCAGCAGCCCAGGGACAGGCCTCGGGCAGTACTTC.

The chain employs TRBV7-9 and TRBJ2-7, with 7 bases lining up with TRBD1. CDR1 SEHNR and CDR2 FQNEAQ come from the germline V gene (reference sequence). V trimming: 5 bases; J trimming: 7 bases; junction bases outside the gene matches: 14. The CDR3 has 15 residues. In DNA form, the CDR3 reads TGTGCCAGCAGCCCCGGGACAGTGGAATCGGGTGAGCAGTACTTC. This gives the protein CASSPGTVESGEQYF.

The rearrangement joins TRBV5-1 to TRBJ1-1, with D maybe TRBD1 (5 bases). V was pared by 4 bases and J by 2 bases, with 15 bases between. The CDR3 has 15 amino acids. Germline CDR1 and CDR2: SGHRS and YFSETQ. The CDR3 is CASSLRDLPNTEAFF. The CDR3 coding sequence is TGCGCCAGCAGCCTGAGGGACCTCCCTAACACTGAAGCTTTCTTT. Full variable domain (missing parts from reference TRBV5-1 and TRBJ1-1): KAGVTQTPRYLIKTRGQQVTLSCSPISGHRSVSWYQQTPGQGLQFLFEYFSETQRNKGNFPGRFSGRQFSNSRSEMNVSTLELGDSALYLCASSLRDLPNTEAFFGQGTRLTVV.